This T cell receptor (beta chain) was captured by sequencing in a study of T cells in Graves' hyperthyroidism and ophthalmopathy. Study details: At the time of initial diagnosis and before any treatment, peripheral blood was collected.

Regions amplified from RNA transcripts were the TCR beta CDR3 regions. The TCR CDR3 was amplified in a first-round RT-PCR using the HTBI primer set. TCRdb used MiXCR to reprocess the multiplex PCR reads, holding one entry per CDR3 protein. The table lists roughly 700,000 distinct CDR3 sequences, less than 15% of them singletons. Fresh peripheral blood, 8 to 10 ml, was the source of the PBMCs. Germline-derived CDR1 and CDR2 are MNHNS and SASEGT. After removal of 4 bases from V and 1 base from J, the junction contained 8 bases not matched to a gene. This CDR3 spans 18 amino acids. As to this clonotype: Antigen specificity is unknown.

Study-level findings and limits: Ophthalmopathy was model-predicted a median about 6.9 months pre-onset. Blood also carried most thyroid clonotypes expanded above 0.001.

The chain is built from TRBV6-1 and TRBJ2-4; 12 bases are a match to TRBD2. This TCR derives from a woman between 18 and 30 years old with Graves' hyperthyroidism. Sample: blood. As DNA, the CDR3 is TGTGCCAGCAGTGTAATGACTAGCGGGAGAACGGCCAAAAACATTCAGTACTTC. Translation: CASSVMTSGRTAKNIQYF.